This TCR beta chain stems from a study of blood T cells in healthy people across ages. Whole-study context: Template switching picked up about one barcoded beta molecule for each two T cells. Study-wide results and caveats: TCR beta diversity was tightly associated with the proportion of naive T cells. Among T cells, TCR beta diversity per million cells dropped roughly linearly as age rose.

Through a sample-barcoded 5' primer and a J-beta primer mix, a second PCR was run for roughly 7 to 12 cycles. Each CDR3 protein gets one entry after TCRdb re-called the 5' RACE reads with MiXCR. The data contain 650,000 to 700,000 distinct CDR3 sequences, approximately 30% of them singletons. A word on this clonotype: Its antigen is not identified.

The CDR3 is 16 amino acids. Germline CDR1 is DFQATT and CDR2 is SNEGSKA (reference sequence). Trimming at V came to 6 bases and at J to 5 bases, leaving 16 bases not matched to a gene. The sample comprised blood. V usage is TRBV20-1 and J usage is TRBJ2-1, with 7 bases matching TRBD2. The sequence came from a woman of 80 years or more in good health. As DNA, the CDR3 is TGCAGTGCCAACCCTCCCTCGGCGGGGGATCACAATGAGCAGTTCTTC. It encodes CSANPPSAGDHNEQFF.